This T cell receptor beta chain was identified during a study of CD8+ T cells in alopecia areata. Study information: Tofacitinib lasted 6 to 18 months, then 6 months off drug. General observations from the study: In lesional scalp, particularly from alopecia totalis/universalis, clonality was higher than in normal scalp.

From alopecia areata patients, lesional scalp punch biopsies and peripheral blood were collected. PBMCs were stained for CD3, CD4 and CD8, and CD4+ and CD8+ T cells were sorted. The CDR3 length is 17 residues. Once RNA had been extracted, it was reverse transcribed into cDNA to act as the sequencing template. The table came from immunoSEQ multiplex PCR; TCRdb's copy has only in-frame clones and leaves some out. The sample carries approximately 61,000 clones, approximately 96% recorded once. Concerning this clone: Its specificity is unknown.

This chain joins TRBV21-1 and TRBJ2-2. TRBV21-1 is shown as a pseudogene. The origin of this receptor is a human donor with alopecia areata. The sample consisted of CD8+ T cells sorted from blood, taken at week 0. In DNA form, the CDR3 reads TGTGCCAGCAGCAAAGCGTCCCGAAGCAATGGGGCCGGGGAGCTGTTTTTT. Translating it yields CASSKASRSNGAGELFF.